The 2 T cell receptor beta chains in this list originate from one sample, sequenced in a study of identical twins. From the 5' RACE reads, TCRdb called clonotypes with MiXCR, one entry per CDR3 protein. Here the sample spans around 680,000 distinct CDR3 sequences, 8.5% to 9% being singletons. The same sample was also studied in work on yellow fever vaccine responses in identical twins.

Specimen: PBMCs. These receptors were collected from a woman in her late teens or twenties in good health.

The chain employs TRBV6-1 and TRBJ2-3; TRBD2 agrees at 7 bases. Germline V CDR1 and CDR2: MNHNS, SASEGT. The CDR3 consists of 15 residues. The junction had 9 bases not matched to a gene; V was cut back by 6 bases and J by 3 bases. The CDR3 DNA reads TGTGCCAGCAGCCGGGACCCCGGGAGGACAGATACGCAGTATTTT. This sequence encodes CASSRDPGRTDTQYF.

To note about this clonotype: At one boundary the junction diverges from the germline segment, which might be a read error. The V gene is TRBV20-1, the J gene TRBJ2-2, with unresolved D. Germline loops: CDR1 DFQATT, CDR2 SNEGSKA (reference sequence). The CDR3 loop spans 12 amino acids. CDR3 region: CSARGSTEELFF. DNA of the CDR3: TGCAGTGCTCGCGGATCCACCGAGGAGCTGTTTTTT.